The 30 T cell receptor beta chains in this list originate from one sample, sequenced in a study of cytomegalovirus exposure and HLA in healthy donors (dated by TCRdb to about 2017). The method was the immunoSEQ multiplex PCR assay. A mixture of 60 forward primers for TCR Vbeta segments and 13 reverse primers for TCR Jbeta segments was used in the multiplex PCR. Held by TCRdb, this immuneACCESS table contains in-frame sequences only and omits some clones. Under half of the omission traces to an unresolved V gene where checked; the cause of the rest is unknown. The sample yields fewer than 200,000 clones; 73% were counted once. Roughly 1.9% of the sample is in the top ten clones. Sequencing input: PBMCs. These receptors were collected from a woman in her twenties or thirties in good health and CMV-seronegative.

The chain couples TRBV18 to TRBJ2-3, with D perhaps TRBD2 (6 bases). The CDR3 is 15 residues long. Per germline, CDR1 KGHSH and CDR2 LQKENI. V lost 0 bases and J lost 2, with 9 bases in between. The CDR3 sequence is CASSPPAGSTDTQYF. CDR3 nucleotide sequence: TGTGCCAGCTCACCACCCGCGGGATCCACAGATACGCAGTATTTT.

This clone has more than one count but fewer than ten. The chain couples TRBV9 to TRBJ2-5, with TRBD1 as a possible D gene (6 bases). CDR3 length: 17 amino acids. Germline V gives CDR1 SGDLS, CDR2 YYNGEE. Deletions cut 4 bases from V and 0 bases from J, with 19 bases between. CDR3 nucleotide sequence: TGTGCCAGCAGCAGGAAGATTCGAAGGGGGAACCAAGAGACCCAGTACTTC. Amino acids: CASSRKIRRGNQETQYF.

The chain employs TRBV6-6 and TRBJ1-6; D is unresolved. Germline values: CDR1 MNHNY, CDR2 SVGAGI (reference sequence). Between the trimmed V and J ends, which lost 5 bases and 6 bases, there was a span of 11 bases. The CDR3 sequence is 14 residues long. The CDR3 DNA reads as TGTGCCAGCAGTACCCGGGAACCTAATTCACCCCTCCACTTT. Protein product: CASSTREPNSPLHF.

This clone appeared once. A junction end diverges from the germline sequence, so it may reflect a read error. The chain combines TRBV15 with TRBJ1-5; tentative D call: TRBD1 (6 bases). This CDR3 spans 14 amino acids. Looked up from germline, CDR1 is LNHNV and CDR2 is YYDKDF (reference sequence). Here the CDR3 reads CATSTNPNLMDSNF. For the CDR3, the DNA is TGTGCCACCAGCACTAACCCAAATTTGATGGACAGCAATTTT.

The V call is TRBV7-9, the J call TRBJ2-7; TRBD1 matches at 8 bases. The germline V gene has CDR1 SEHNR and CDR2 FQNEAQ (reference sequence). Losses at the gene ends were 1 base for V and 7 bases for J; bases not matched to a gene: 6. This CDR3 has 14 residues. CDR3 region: CASSLVPGGGEQYF. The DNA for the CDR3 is TGTGCCAGCAGCTTAGTACCAGGGGGCGGGGAGCAGTACTTC.

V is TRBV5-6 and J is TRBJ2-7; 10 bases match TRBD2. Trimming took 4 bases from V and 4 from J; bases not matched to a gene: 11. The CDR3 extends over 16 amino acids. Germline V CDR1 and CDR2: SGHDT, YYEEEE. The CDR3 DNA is TGTGCCAGCAGCCGAAGCGGGAGGGCCGAGGGGTACGAGCAGTACTTC. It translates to CASSRSGRAEGYEQYF.

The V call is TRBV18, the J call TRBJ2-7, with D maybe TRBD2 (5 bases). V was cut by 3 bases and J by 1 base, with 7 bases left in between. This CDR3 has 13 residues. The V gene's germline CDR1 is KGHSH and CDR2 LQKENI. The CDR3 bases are TGTGCCAGCTCACCCGGAGGTTCCTACGAGCAGTACTTC. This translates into CASSPGGSYEQYF.

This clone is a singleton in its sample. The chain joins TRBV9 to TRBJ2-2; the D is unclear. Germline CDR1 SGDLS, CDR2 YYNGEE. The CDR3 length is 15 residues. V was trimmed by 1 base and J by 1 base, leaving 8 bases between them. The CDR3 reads CASSVIDKNTGELFF. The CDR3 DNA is TGTGCCAGCAGCGTAATAGACAAGAACACCGGGGAGCTGTTTTTT.

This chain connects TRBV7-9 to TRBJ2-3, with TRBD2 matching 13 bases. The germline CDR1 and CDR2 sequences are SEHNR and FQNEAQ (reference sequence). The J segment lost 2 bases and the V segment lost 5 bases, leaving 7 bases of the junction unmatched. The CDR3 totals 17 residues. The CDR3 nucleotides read TGTGCCAGCAGCGTCAGACTAGCGGGGGGATTCACAGATACGCAGTATTTT. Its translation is CASSVRLAGGFTDTQYF.

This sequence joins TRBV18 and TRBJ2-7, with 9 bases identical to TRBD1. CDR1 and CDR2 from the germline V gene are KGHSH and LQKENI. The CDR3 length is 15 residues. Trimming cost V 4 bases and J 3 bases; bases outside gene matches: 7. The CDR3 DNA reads TGTGCCAGCTCACTGCAATGGACAGGGGACTACGAGCAGTACTTC. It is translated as CASSLQWTGDYEQYF.

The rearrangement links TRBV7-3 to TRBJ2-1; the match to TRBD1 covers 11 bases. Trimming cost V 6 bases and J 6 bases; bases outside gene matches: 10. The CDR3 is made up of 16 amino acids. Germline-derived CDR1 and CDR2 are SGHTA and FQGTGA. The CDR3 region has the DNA TGTGCCAGCAGTCCTAGGGACAGGGGGGCTCTCAATGAGCAGTTCTTC. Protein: CASSPRDRGALNEQFF. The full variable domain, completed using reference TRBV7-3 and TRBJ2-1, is GAGVSQTPSNKVTEKGKYVELRCDPISGHTALYWYRQSLGQGPEFLIYFQGTGAADDSGLPNDRFFAVRPEGSVSTLKIQRTERGDSAVYLCASSPRDRGALNEQFFGPGTRLTVL.

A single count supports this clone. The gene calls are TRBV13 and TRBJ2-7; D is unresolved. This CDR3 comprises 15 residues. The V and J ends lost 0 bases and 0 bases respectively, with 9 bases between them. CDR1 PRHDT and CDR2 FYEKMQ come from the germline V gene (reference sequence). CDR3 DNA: TGTGCCAGCAGCTTAGGGTCCGCGAGCTCCTACGAGCAGTACTTC. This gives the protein CASSLGSASSYEQYF. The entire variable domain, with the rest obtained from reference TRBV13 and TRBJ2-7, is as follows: AAGVIQSPRHLIKEKRETATLKCYPIPRHDTVYWYQQGPGQDPQFLISFYEKMQSDKGSIPDRFSAQQFSDYHSELNMSSLELGDSALYFCASSLGSASSYEQYFGPGTRLTVT.

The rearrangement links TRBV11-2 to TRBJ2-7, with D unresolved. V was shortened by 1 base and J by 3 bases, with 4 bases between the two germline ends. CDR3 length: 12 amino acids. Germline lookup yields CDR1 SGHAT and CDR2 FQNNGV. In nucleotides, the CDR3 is TGTGCCAGCAGCTTAGGTTACTACGAGCAGTACTTC. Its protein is CASSLGYYEQYF.

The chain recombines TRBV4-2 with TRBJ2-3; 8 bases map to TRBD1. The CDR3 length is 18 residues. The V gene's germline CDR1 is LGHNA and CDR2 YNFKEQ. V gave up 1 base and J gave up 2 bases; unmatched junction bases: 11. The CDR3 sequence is CASSQADTGTGNTDTQYF. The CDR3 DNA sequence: TGTGCCAGCAGCCAAGCGGATACCGGGACAGGAAACACAGATACGCAGTATTTT.

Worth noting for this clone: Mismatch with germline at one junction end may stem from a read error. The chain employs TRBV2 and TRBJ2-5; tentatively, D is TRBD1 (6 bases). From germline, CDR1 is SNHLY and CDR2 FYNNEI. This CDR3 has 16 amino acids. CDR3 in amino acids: CASRGSRDKIQEAQYF. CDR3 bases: TGTGCCAGCAGAGGATCCCGGGACAAGATACAAGAGGCCCAGTACTTC.

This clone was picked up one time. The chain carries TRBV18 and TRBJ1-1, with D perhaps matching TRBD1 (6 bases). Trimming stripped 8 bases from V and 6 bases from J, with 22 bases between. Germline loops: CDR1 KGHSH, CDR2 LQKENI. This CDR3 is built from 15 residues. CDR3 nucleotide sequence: TGTGCCAGCCGAGGATTGCAGGGGTCGAGGTCTGAAGCTTTCTTT. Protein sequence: CASRGLQGSRSEAFF.

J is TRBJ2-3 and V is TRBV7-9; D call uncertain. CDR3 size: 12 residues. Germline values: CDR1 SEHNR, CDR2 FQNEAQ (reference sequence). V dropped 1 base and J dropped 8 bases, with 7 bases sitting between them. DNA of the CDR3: TGTGCCAGCAGCTTAGAGAGCGCTACGCAGTATTTT. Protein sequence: CASSLESATQYF. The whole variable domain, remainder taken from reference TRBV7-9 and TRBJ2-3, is DTGVSQNPRHKITKRGQNVTFRCDPISEHNRLYWYRQTLGQGPEFLTYFQNEAQLEKSRLLSDRFSAERPKGSFSTLEIQRTEQGDSAMYLCASSLESATQYFGPGTRLTVL.

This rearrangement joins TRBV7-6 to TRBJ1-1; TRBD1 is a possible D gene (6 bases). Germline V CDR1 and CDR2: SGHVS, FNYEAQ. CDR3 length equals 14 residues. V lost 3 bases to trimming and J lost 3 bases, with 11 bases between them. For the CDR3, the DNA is TGTGCCAGCAGCTTTGGAGCAGGGGACACTGAAGCTTTCTTT. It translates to CASSFGAGDTEAFF.

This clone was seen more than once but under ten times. The CDR3 nucleotides are TGTGCCAGCAGTGCGACAGGGGTGGAGACCCAGTACTTC. This translates into CASSATGVETQYF. The chain couples TRBV2 to TRBJ2-5; 8 nucleotides line up with TRBD1. The CDR3 has 13 residues. From germline, CDR1 is SNHLY and CDR2 FYNNEI. After removal of 4 bases from V and 5 bases from J, the junction contained 3 bases not matched to a gene.

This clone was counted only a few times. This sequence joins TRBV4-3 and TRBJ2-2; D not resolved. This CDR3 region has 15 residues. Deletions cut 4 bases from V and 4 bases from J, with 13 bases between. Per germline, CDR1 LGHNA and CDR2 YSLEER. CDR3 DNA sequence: TGCGCCAGCAGCCCGACCCCCACGGGCACCGGGGAGCTGTTTTTT. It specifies CASSPTPTGTGELFF.

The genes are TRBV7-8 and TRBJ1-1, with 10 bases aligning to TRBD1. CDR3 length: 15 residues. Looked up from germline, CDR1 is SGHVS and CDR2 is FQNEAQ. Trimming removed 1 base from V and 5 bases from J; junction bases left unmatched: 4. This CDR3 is CASSLGDRGSTEAFF. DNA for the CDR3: TGTGCCAGCAGCTTAGGGGACAGGGGTTCAACTGAAGCTTTCTTT.

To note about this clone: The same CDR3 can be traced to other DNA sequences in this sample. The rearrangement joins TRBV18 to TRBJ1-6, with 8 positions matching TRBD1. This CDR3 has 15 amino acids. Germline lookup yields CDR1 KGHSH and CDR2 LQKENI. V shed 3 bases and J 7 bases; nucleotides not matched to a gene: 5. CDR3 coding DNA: TGTGCCAGCTCACCCGGACAGGGTGGGAATTCACCCCTCCACTTT. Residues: CASSPGQGGNSPLHF. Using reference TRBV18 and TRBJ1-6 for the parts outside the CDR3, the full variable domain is NAGVMQNPRHLVRRRGQEARLRCSPMKGHSHVYWYRQLPEEGLKFMVYLQKENIIDESGMPKERFSAEFPKEGPSILRIQQVVRGDSAAYFCASSPGQGGNSPLHFGNGTRLTVT.

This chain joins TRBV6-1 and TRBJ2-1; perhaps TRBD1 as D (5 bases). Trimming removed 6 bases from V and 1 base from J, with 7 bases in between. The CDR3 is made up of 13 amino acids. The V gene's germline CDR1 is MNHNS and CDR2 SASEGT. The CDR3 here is CASRDTSYNEQFF. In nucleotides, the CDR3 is TGTGCCAGCAGGGACACTTCCTACAATGAGCAGTTCTTC.

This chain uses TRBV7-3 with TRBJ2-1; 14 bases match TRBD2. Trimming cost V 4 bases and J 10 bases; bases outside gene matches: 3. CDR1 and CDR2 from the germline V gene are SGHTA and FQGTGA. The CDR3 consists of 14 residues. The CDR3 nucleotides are TGTGCCAGCAGCTCTCGGACTAGCGGGAGGGAGCAGTTCTTC. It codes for CASSSRTSGREQFF.

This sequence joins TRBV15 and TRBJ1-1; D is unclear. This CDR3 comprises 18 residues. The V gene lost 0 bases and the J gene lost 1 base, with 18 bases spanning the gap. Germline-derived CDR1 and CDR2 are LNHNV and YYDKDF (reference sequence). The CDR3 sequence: CATSRDSAEVAANTEAFF. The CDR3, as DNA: TGTGCCACCAGCAGAGATTCAGCCGAAGTGGCGGCGAACACTGAAGCTTTCTTT. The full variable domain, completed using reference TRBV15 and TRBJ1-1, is DAMVIQNPRYQVTQFGKPVTLSCSQTLNHNVMYWYQQKSSQAPKLLFHYYDKDFNNEADTPDNFQSRRPNTSFCFLDIRSPGLGDTAMYLCATSRDSAEVAANTEAFFGQGTRLTVV.

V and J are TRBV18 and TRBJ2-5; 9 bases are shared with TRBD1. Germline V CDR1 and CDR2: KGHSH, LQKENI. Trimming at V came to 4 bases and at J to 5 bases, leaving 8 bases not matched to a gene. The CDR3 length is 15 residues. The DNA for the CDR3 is TGTGCCAGCTCACTAACACAGGGGGCGCGGGAGACCCAGTACTTC. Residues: CASSLTQGARETQYF.

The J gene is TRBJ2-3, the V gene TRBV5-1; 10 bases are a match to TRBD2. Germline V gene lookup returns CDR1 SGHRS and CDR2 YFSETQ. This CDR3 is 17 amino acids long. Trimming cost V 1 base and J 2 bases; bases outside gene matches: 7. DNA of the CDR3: TGCGCCAGCAGCTTGTACGGACTAGCGGCCTTCACAGATACGCAGTATTTT. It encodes CASSLYGLAAFTDTQYF.

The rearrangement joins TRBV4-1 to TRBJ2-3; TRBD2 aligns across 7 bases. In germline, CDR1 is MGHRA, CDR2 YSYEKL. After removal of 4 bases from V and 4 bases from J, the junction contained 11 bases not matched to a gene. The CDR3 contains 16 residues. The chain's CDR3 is CASSLPLGGSADTQYF. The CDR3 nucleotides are TGCGCCAGCAGCCTTCCTCTCGGGGGGTCGGCAGATACGCAGTATTTT.

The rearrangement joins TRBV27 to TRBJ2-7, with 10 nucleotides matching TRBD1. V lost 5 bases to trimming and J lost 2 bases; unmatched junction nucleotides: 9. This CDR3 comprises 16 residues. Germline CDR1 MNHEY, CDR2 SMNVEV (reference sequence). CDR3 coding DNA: TGTGCCAGCAGTACCATTGGGGACAGGGGACCCTACGAGCAGTACTTC. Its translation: CASSTIGDRGPYEQYF.

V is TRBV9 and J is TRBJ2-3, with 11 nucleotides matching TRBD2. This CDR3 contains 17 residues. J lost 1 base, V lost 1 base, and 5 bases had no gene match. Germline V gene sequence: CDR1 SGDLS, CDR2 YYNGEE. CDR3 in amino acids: CASSVTLAGGGTDTQYF. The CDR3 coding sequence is TGTGCCAGCAGCGTAACCCTAGCGGGGGGAGGCACAGATACGCAGTATTTT.